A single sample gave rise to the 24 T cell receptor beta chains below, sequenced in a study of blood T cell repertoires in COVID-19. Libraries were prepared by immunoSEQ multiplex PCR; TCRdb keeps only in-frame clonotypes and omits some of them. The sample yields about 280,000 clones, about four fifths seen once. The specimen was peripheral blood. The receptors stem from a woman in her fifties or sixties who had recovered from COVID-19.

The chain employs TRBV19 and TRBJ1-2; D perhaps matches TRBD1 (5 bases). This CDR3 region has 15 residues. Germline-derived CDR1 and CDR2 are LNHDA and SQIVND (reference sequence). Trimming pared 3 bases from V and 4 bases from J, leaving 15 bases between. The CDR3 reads CASSMVGEPVYGYTF. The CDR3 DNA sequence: TGTGCCAGTAGTATGGTAGGGGAACCCGTCTATGGCTACACCTTC.

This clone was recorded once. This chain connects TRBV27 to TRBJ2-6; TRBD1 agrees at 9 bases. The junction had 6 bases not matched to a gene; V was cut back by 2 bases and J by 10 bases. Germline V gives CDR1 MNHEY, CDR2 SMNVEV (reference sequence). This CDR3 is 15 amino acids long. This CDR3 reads CASSLEGTGLNVLTF. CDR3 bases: TGTGCCAGCAGTTTAGAAGGGACAGGGCTTAACGTCCTGACTTTC.

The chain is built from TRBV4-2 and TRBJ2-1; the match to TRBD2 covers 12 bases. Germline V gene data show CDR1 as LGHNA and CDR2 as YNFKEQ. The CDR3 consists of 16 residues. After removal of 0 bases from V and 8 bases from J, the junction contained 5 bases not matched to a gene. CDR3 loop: CASSQERTSGIHEQFF. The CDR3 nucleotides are TGTGCCAGCAGCCAAGAAAGGACTAGCGGGATCCATGAGCAGTTCTTC.

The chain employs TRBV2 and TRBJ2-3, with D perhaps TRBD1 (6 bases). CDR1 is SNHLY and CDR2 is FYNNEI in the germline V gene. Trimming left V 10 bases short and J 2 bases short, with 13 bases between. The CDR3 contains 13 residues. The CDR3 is CANSTGPTDTQYF. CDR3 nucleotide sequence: TGTGCCAACTCGACAGGCCCCACAGATACGCAGTATTTT.

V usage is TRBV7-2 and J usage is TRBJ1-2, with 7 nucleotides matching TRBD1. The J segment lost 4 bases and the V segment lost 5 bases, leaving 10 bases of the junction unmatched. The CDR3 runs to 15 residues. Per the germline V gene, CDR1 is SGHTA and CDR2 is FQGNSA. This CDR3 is CASSTGQSAGYGYTF. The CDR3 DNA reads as TGTGCCAGCAGCACGGGACAGTCGGCTGGCTATGGCTACACCTTC. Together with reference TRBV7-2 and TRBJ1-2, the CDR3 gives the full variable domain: GAGVSQSPSNKVTEKGKDVELRCDPISGHTALYWYRQSLGQGLEFLIYFQGNSAPDKSGLPSDRFSAERTGGSVSTLTIQRTQQEDSAVYLCASSTGQSAGYGYTFGSGTRLTVV.

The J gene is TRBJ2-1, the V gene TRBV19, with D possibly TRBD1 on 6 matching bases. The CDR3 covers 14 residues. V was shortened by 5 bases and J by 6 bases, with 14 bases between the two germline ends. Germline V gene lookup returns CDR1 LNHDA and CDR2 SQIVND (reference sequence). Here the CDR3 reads CASSPTGLPNEQFF. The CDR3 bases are TGTGCCAGTAGTCCAACAGGGCTCCCCAATGAGCAGTTCTTC.

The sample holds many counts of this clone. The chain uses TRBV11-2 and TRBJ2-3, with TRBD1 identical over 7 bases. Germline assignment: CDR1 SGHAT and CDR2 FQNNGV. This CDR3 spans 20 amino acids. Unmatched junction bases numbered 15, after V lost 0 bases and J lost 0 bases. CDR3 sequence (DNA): TGTGCCAGCAGCTTAGAGGGGGACAGTCGACCCTTTACTAGCACAGATACGCAGTATTTT. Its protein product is CASSLEGDSRPFTSTDTQYF.

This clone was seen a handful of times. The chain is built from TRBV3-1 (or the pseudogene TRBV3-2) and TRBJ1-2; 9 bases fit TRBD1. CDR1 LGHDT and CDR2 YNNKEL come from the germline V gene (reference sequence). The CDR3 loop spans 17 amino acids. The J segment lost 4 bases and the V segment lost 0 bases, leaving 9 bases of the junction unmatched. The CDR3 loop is CASSQDPYRGQGYGYTF. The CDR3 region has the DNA TGTGCCAGCAGCCAAGACCCCTACAGGGGGCAAGGCTATGGCTACACCTTC.

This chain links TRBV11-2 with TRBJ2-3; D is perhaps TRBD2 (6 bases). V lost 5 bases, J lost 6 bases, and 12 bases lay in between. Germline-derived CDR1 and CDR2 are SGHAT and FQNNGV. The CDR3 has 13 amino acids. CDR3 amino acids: CASSPWDSDTQYF. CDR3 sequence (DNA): TGTGCCAGCAGCCCATGGGACTCCGATACGCAGTATTTT.

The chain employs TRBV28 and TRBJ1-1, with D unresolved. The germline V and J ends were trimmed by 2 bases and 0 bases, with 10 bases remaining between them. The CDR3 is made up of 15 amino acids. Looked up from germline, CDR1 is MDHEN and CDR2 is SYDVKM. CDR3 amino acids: CASSLMVRLNTEAFF. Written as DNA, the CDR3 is TGTGCCAGCAGTTTAATGGTCAGGCTGAACACTGAAGCTTTCTTT.

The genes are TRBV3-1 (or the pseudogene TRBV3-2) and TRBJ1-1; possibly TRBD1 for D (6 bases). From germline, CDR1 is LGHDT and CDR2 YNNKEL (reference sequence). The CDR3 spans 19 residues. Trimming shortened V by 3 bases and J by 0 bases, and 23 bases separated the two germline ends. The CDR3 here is CASSQNPRTGTAMNTEAFF. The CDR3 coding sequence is TGTGCCAGCAGCCAGAACCCTCGAACAGGGACGGCGATGAACACTGAAGCTTTCTTT.

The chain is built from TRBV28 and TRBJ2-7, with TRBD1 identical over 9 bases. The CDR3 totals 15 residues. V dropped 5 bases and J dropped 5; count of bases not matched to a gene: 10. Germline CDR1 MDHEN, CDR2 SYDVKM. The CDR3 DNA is TGTGCCAGCAGTGTACGGACAGGGGCTAAGCACGAGCAGTACTTC. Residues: CASSVRTGAKHEQYF.

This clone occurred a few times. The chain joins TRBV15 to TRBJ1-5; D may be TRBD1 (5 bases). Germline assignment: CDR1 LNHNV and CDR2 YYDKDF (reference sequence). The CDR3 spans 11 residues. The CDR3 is CARGVYQPQHF. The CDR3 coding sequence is TGTGCGCGGGGGGTGTATCAGCCCCAGCATTTT.

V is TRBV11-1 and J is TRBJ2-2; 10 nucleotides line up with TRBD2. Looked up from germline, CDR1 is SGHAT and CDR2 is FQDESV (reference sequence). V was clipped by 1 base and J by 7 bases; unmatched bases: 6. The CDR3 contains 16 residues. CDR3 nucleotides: TGTGCCAGCAGCTTAGATTCTAGCGGGGGCCGCGGGGAGCTGTTTTTT. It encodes CASSLDSSGGRGELFF.

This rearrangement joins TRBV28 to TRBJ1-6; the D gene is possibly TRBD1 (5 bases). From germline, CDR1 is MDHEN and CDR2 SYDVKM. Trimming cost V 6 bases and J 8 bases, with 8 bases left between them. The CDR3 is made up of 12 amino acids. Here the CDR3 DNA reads TGTGCCAGCAGCTTACAGGATTCACCCCTCCACTTT. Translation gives CASSLQDSPLHF.

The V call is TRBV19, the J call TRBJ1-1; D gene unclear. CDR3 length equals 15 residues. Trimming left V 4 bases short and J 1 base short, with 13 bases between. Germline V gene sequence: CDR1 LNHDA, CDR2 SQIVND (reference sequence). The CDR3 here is CASSNQRTGNTEAFF. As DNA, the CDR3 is TGTGCCAGTAGTAACCAGCGGACGGGGAACACTGAAGCTTTCTTT.

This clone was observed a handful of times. The CDR3 nucleotides are TGTGCCAGCAGTGATTCAACGGGACAGGGGCCCGGCAATCAGCCCCAGCATTTT. As protein: CASSDSTGQGPGNQPQHF. This chain uses TRBV28 with TRBJ1-5; 10 nucleotides align to TRBD1. Germline-derived CDR1 and CDR2 are MDHEN and SYDVKM. The CDR3 has 18 residues. The V and J ends lost 5 bases and 2 bases, in that order; junction bases with no gene match: 12. The full variable domain, rest sourced from reference TRBV28 and TRBJ1-5, is DVKVTQSSRYLVKRTGEKVFLECVQDMDHENMFWYRQDPGLGLRLIYFSYDVKMKEKGDIPEGYSVSREKKERFSLILESASTNQTSMYLCASSDSTGQGPGNQPQHFGDGTRLSIL.

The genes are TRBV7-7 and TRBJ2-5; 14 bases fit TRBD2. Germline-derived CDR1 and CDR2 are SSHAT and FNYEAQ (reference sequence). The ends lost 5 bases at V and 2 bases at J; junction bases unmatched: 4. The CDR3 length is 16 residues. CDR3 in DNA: TGTGCCAGCAGCCAAGGACTAGCGGGGGGACAAGAGACCCAGTACTTC. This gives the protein CASSQGLAGGQETQYF.

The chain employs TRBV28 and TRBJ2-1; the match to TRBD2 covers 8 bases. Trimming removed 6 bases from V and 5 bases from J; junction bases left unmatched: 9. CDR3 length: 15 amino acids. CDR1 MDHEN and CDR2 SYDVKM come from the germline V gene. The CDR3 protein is CASSVNGRGNNEQFF. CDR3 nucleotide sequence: TGTGCCAGCAGCGTGAACGGGAGGGGGAACAATGAGCAGTTCTTC.

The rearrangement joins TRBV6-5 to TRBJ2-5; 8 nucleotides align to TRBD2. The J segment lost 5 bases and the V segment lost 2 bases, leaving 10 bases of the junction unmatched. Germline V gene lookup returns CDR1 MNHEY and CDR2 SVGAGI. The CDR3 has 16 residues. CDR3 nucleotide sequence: TGTGCCAGCAGTTACCACCAAGGACTAGCCGTGGAGACCCAGTACTTC. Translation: CASSYHQGLAVETQYF.

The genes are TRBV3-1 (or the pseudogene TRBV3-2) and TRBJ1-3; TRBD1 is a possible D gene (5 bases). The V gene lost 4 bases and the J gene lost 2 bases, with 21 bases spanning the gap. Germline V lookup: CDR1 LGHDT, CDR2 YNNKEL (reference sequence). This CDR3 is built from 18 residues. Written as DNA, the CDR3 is TGTGCCAGCAGCCCGATCCAGGGCAAGGTTACTCCTGGAAACACCATATATTTT. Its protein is CASSPIQGKVTPGNTIYF.

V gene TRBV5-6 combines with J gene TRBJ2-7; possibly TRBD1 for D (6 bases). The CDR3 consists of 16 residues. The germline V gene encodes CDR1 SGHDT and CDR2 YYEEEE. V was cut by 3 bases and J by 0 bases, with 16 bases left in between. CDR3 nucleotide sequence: TGTGCCAGCAGCTCTCTTGGGGACACTTCCTCCTACGAGCAGTACTTC. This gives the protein CASSSLGDTSSYEQYF.

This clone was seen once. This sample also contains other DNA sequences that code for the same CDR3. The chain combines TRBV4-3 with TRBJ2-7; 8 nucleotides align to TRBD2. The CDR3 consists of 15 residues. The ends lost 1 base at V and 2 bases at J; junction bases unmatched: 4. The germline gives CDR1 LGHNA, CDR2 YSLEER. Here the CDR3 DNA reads TGCGCCAGCAGCCAAGGGTTAGCGGGGACCTACGAGCAGTACTTC. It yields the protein CASSQGLAGTYEQYF.

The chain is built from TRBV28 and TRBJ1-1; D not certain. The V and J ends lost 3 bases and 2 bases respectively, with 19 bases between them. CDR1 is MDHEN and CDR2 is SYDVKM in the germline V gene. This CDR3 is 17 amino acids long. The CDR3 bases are TGTGCCAGCAGTTTCAAACCCCGGGTTCTCTCTAACACTGAAGCTTTCTTT. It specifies CASSFKPRVLSNTEAFF.